The present TCR beta chain was sequenced within a study of identical twins' blood T cells. Germline CDR1 and CDR2: MNHEY and SMNVEV (reference sequence). This CDR3 is built from 13 residues. V shed 9 bases, J shed 7 bases, and the junction held 10 bases outside the gene matches. The table lists this clonotype with a few counts. No antigen is known for it. The three twin pairs were reared together, likely meeting the same infections. A previously described protocol, modified, built RNA-based TCR cDNA libraries. TCRdb independently ran MiXCR on the 5' RACE reads; one entry per CDR3 protein. The sample includes hundreds of thousands of distinct CDR3 sequences, roughly 28% of them seen just once. Findings of the study overall: Twins shared more top CDR3 clonotypes than unrelated donors did.

Sequencing input: PBMCs. J is TRBJ1-2 and V is TRBV27; TRBD1 matches 8 bases. This TCR was recovered from a woman aged 18-55 years in good health. The CDR3 sequence: CASHGQGESGYTF. The CDR3 nucleotides are TGTGCCAGTCATGGACAGGGTGAAAGTGGCTACACCTTC.